This TCR beta chain was found in a study of T cells in narcolepsy. Trimming left V 2 bases short and J 7 bases short, with 24 bases between. The CDR3 runs to 17 residues. Looked up from germline, CDR1 is GTSNPN and CDR2 is SVGIG (reference sequence). Using immunoSEQ multiplex PCR, the repertoire was profiled, and TCRdb retains in-frame clones only, with some absent. The sample lists approximately 26,000 clones; around 84% were seen once. The V gene is TRBV30, the J gene TRBJ2-1, with D possibly being TRBD1 or TRBD2 (5 bases each). This TCR derives from a human donor in good health. Sequenced: memory (CD45RA-) CD4+ T cells from blood. In nucleotides, the CDR3 is TGTGCCTGGAGTCCAACCCGGGACCACTTTTCAGCAAATGAGCAGTTCTTC. This codes for CAWSPTRDHFSANEQFF. Together with reference TRBV30 and TRBJ2-1, the CDR3 gives the full variable domain: SQTIHQWPATLVQPVGSPLSLECTVEGTSNPNLYWYRQAAGRGLQLLFYSVGIGQISSEVPQNLSASRPQDRQFILSSKKLLLSDSGFYLCAWSPTRDHFSANEQFFGPGTRLTVL.